This entry features one T cell receptor (beta chain) sequence. This sample is drawn from a study of cytotoxic CD8 clonotypes in ibrutinib-treated CLL. This table comes from immunoSEQ multiplex PCR, and its TCRdb copy is limited to in-frame clones, with some not included. This repertoire shows some 200,000 clones, approximately 75% found once; its top ten account for roughly an eighth. V was shortened by 0 bases and J by 4 bases, with 12 bases between the two germline ends. CDR1 is LGHNA, CDR2 YNFKEQ, per germline. The CDR3 covers 15 residues. Sequencing used PBMCs, obtained after 12 months of ibrutinib treatment. The chain joins TRBV4-2 to TRBJ1-1; weak D call: TRBD1 (5 bases). The sequence was collected from a human donor with chronic lymphocytic leukemia. For the CDR3, the DNA is TGTGCCAGCAGCCAAGAAGAGGGGATGAGCACTGAAGCTTTCTTT. Its translation: CASSQEEGMSTEAFF.